This TCR beta chain was sequenced during a study of identical twins (dated by TCRdb to the mid-2010s). At the level of the whole study: TCR alpha and beta repertoires from monozygotic twins, unrelated adults of various ages and cord blood were deep-sequenced to test whether fetal clonotypes persist. To rule out contamination, the twin experiments were replicated at different times with different library preparation protocols.

CDR1 and CDR2, looked up from the germline V gene (reference sequence), are SSHAT and FNYEAQ. Including the terminal cysteine and phenylalanine, the CDR3 comprises 13 residues. Only the CDR3 DNA stays, 39 bases, in frame from base 1. V drops 3 bases and J drops 1 base, leaving 6 bases in between. Receptor libraries were prepared by 5' RACE. The data were produced on an Illumina HiSeq 2000. A universal primer binding site was introduced by template switching, and a unique molecular identifier was present in the final cDNA, enabling accurate counting of TCR cDNA molecules. First-strand cDNA for TCR alpha and beta chains was synthesized from specific primers in the conserved constant-segment region. To control for contamination, every cDNA library carried two barcodes: a SMART-Mk sample barcode plus Illumina barcodes. TruSeq adapter sequences along with Illumina sample barcodes were introduced in two successive PCR steps. The Illumina HiSeq platform was used with custom primers to sequence TCR alpha and beta cDNA libraries. The authors' pipeline ran thus. MiGEC processed the raw reads to extract unique molecular identifiers, while MiXCR was used to determine the CDR3 positions. Recombination models were inferred per individual with the repgenHMM and IGoR tools using an EM algorithm. Shared clonotypes were analyzed with the tcR package in R, and sharing was normalized by the product of cloneset sizes. To study raw recombination without the effects of thymic and clonal selection, out-of-frame nonproductive sequences were analyzed. Through fastp at Q25 and MiXCR, TCRdb rebuilt clones from the public reads, retaining in-frame beta chains. Here each entry gathers all rows of one CDR3 protein and keeps the most common genes and DNA. The V and J calls and clone size are TCRdb's, not the authors'. The sample includes about 900,000 distinct CDR3 sequences, with roughly an eighth observed a single time. The ten largest clonotypes hold about 1.5% of the sample.

Notes on this clonotype: What this receptor recognizes is not known. Base qualities were left out, and no much larger clone turns up one base away.

Only healthy Caucasian donors were included. Three pairs of female monozygotic twins, all aged roughly 18 to 30 years, made up the twin cohort. Peripheral blood mononuclear cells were the source from which RNA for the TCR libraries was isolated. Broad study findings and their caveats: Because the same donors could not be followed over many years, the conclusions relied on cross-sectional statistical analysis. In beta out-of-frame sequences, excess twin sharing was weaker, because having fewer shared sequences lowered the signal-to-noise ratio. In monozygotic twins, recombination models systematically underestimated out-of-frame TCR alpha sharing, but the models matched the sharing seen between unrelated individuals. Zero-insertion analyses could be partly confounded by invariant T cells such as MAIT and iNKT, although diverse VJ usage argued against such confounding for most clonotypes. Fewer insertions were carried by abundant cord blood beta clonotypes, a similar but weaker trend appeared in young adult naive repertoires, and no such trend appeared in memory repertoires. Compared with coincidental sharing between unrelated individuals, out-of-frame TCR alpha sequences shared between twins showed an excess of sequences with low generation probability.

The data also belong to a second study, concerning yellow fever vaccine responses in identical twins. From that second study: The authors reported that the T cell response to vaccination in identical twins appeared partly convergent and partly personalized. In the study, vaccine-responding T cell clones were precisely tracked in identical twins.

This clonotype was obtained from a young woman in good health. The sequence is built from TRBV7-7 and TRBJ1-1, with the D gene too uncertain to name. Sequencing was performed on PBMCs. The encoded CDR3 is CASSFTTNTEAFF. The nucleotide sequence is TGTGCCAGCAGCTTCACTACGAACACTGAAGCTTTCTTT.